This record concerns one TCR beta chain sequence. Its specificity is not known. 5' RACE with UMI labels generated the TRB cDNA libraries. For each CDR3 protein, TCRdb gives one entry from its re-call of the 5' RACE reads, without DNA. The sample includes tens of thousands of distinct CDR3 sequences. The data were obtained in a study of CXCR3-negative and CXCR3-positive naive CD8 T cells. General study findings and limits: Cryopreserved PBMCs had partly decreased CXCR3 expression; fresh PBMCs were used in most assays. Comparably high diversity marked both naive subsets, whereas memory CD8+ cells had much lower diversity.

The CDR3 has 16 amino acids. Germline CDR1 and CDR2: SGHTA and FQGTGA. The sequencing input was memory CD8+ T cells from blood. The TCR comes from a human donor in good health. Some clones in this sample may be carry-over from other donors' samples. The V gene is TRBV7-3, the J gene TRBJ2-5; no DNA is available, so the TRBD2 call from TCRdb remains unchecked. This CDR3 is CASSPAGTSQIETQYF. Looking up the rest from reference TRBV7-3 and TRBJ2-5 gives the full variable domain: GAGVSQTPSNKVTEKGKYVELRCDPISGHTALYWYRQSLGQGPEFLIYFQGTGAADDSGLPNDRFFAVRPEGSVSTLKIQRTERGDSAVYLCASSPAGTSQIETQYFGPGTRLLVL.